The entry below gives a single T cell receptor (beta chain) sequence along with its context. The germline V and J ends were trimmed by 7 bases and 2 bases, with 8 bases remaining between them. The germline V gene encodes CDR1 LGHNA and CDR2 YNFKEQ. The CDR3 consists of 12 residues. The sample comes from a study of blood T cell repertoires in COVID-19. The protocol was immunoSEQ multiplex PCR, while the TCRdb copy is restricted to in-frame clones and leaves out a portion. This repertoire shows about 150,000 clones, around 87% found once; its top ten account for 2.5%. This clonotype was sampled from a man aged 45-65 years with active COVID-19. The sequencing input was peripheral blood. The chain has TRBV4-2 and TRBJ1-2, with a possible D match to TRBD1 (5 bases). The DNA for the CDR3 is TGTGCCAGCATGGGGGGGAACTATGGCTACACCTTC. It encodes CASMGGNYGYTF.